This T cell receptor beta chain emerged from a study of Ad26.COV2.S vaccination and SARS-CoV-2 variants. Study background: Donor joined the COV1001 Ad26.COV2.S trial arm.

V lost 2 bases to trimming and J lost 3 bases, with 13 bases between them. This CDR3 comprises 16 residues. CDR1 and CDR2 from the germline V gene are MNHEY and SVGEGT. Described treatment: approximately 18 received Ad26.COV2.S at low or high dose, single or two shots; roughly five received placebo; per-sample allocation not given. The investigators took samples on day 63 after the first vaccine or placebo injection. Data came from immunoSEQ multiplex PCR; TCRdb stores just in-frame clones and leaves some out. The repertoire holds about 680,000 clones, around 92% seen once, with over 1.3% in the top ten. Study-wide results and limits: Vaccine and placebo groups showed comparable non-spike TCR breadth. An underestimation of total T cell responses may have resulted from the TCR breadth and depth analyses.

Details on this clone: The antigen is undetermined.

The chain uses TRBV6-2 or TRBV6-3 and TRBJ2-2, with D hard to call. The specimen comprised peripheral blood, sampled in a trial of Ad26.COV2.S vaccine versus placebo. This receptor was taken from a person aged 18-65 years who received the Ad26.COV2.S COVID-19 vaccine or a placebo. CDR3 sequence (DNA): TGTGCCAGCAGTTACCCAATTGAGGTTTACACCGGGGAGCTGTTTTTT. Protein: CASSYPIEVYTGELFF.